A selection of T cell receptor beta chains follows, all from one sample in a study of OX40 agonist ivuxolimab in advanced cancers. Profiled with immunoSEQ multiplex PCR; TCRdb holds only in-frame clones, not every one. The sample includes roughly 30,000 clones, nearly 90% of them seen just once. Here the sequenced sample was CD4+ or CD8+ T cells sorted from blood, taken in a trial of the OX40 agonist ivuxolimab. The source is an adult with an advanced solid tumor such as melanoma, head and neck, liver or kidney cancer. The CDR3 runs from the conserved cysteine through the conserved F or W. The D gene is left open where the match is weak. Not every row has a clone size; where given, it reads once, few, many or a size class.

abundance	d_gene	v_gene	j_gene	CDR3nt	CDR3aa
-	-	TRBV27	TRBJ1-2	TGTGCCAGCAGTTTGGACAATAACTATGGCTACACCTTC	CASSLDNNYGYTF
-	-	TRBV4-3	TRBJ2-7	TGCGCCAGCAGCCAAGGCCAGGGGGGGGCCTACGAGCAGTACTTC	CASSQGQGGAYEQYF
-	TRBD2	TRBV2	TRBJ2-5	TGTGCCAGGGGAGCTAGCGGGGGTCAAGAGACCCAGTACTTC	CARGASGGQETQYF
-	-	TRBV5-1	TRBJ1-2	TGCGCCAGCAGCTTGGGAGGGAACAATGGCTACACCTTC	CASSLGGNNGYTF
-	-	TRBV4-1	TRBJ1-4	TGCGCCAGCAGCCAAGTCCGAGGGGATGAAAAACTGTTTTTT	CASSQVRGDEKLFF
-	-	TRBV21-1	TRBJ2-5	TGTGCCAGCAGCAGCGTGAGGGACCCTCAAGAGACCCAGTACTTC	CASSSVRDPQETQYF
-	-	TRBV6-1	TRBJ2-2	TGTGCCAGCCAGCGGAACACCGGGGAGCTGTTTTTT	CASQRNTGELFF
-	TRBD1	TRBV7-9	TRBJ1-4	TGTGCCAGCAGCTTATACAGGGGAACGGAAAAACTGTTTTTT	CASSLYRGTEKLFF
-	-	TRBV10-3	TRBJ1-1	TGTGTACTGTTTGAAATGAACACTGAAGCTTTCTTT	CVLFEMNTEAFF
-	-	TRBV27	TRBJ1-2	TGTGCCAGCAGTCATCGGTTGGGAACGGCTAACTATGGCTACACCTTC	CASSHRLGTANYGYTF
-	-	TRBV7-8	TRBJ1-3	TGTGCCAGCAGCTTAGCTTATTCGGCTGGAAACACCATATATTTT	CASSLAYSAGNTIYF
-	-	TRBV6-5	TRBJ1-1	TGTGCCAGCAGAGCGAGACACGCTGAAGCTTTCTTT	CASRARHAEAFF
-	-	TRBV4-3	TRBJ1-1	TGCGCCAGCAGCCACCCACAGGGCCCAGCCACTGAAGCTTTCTTT	CASSHPQGPATEAFF
-	TRBD1	TRBV5-1	TRBJ2-1	TGCGCCAGCAGCTTGGCTACCGGGACAGGGTCCTACAATGAGCAGTTCTTC	CASSLATGTGSYNEQFF
-	-	TRBV5-6	TRBJ1-2	TGTGCCAGCAGCTGGGAAGGAACAGAAACTAACTATGGCTACACCTTC	CASSWEGTETNYGYTF
-	TRBD2	TRBV25-1	TRBJ2-3	TGTGCCAGCAGTCCCGCTAGCGGGGACCTCGATACGCAGTATTTT	CASSPASGDLDTQYF
-	-	TRBV16	TRBJ1-1	TGTGCCAGCAGCCAATCCCGTGAAGCTTTCTTT	CASSQSREAFF
-	-	TRBV28	TRBJ2-7	TGTGGGACCGGGACAACTCTCAACGAGCAGTACTTC	CGTGTTLNEQYF
-	-	TRBV4-3	TRBJ2-7	TGCGCCAGCAGCCAAGATCCCGGGGAGGTCTACGAGCAGTACTTC	CASSQDPGEVYEQYF
-	TRBD2	TRBV4-1	TRBJ2-5	TGCGCCAGCAGCCAAGGTGGACTAGCGTACCAAGAGACCCAGTACTTC	CASSQGGLAYQETQYF
-	-	TRBV27	TRBJ1-3	TGTGCCAGCAGTTTATCGGAGGGCGCAGATGGAAACACCATATATTTT	CASSLSEGADGNTIYF
-	-	TRBV7-2	TRBJ2-2	TGTGCCAGCAGCTTAGTCTCCTTGGGGTCCGGGGAGCTGTTTTTT	CASSLVSLGSGELFF
-	-	TRBV20-1	TRBJ2-5	TGCAGTGCTCTCTGGGGAGAGACCCAGTACTTC	CSALWGETQYF
-	TRBD1	TRBV14	TRBJ2-7	TGTGCCAGCAGCCTCGGACAGGGCTACGAGCAGTACTTC	CASSLGQGYEQYF
-	-	TRBV5-1	TRBJ1-1	TGCGCCAGCAGCTTGGTGGGGCGAGATGAAGCTTTCTTT	CASSLVGRDEAFF
-	-	TRBV27	TRBJ1-5	TGTGCCAGCAGTTTATCTTGGAGATATGAAAATCAGCCCCAGCATTTT	CASSLSWRYENQPQHF
-	TRBD2	TRBV7-9	TRBJ2-7	TGTGCCAGCAGCGTCGGGGGGGTTTACGAGCAGTACTTC	CASSVGGVYEQYF
-	-	TRBV18	TRBJ1-2	TGTGCCAGCTCACCAAGCGCAGGGGAAATTTACTATGGCTACACCTTC	CASSPSAGEIYYGYTF
-	TRBD1	TRBV4-2	TRBJ1-2	TGTGCCAGCAGCCAACCCGGGGACAGATACTATGGCTACACCTTC	CASSQPGDRYYGYTF
-	TRBD1	TRBV27	TRBJ2-1	TGTGCCAGCAGTGTGACAGGGGTCGGTGAGCAGTTCTTC	CASSVTGVGEQFF
-	TRBD2	TRBV7-2	TRBJ2-7	TGTGCCAGCAGCCAACTAGCGGGGGGTTACGAGCAGTACTTC	CASSQLAGGYEQYF
-	-	TRBV7-9	TRBJ2-5	TGTGCCAGCACCCCTTTGGGGGCCCAAGAGACCCAGTACTTC	CASTPLGAQETQYF
medium-sized	-	TRBV28	TRBJ1-1	TGTGCCAGCAGGGGGCGGATGAACACTGAAGCTTTCTTT	CASRGRMNTEAFF
-	TRBD1	TRBV29-1	TRBJ1-2	TGCAGCGTTGGGGGGGACAGGGAGGCCTATGGCTACACCTTC	CSVGGDREAYGYTF
-	TRBD1	TRBV10-1	TRBJ2-1	TGCGCCAGCAGTGAGTTCCGGACAGGGGAAAATGAGCAGTTCTTC	CASSEFRTGENEQFF
-	-	TRBV6-5	TRBJ2-7	TGTGCCAGCAGTTTCAGAAGCTCCTACGAGCAGTACTTC	CASSFRSSYEQYF
once	-	TRBV4-1	TRBJ2-7	TGCGCCAGCAGACTCCGACAGGACTCCTACGAGCAGTACTTC	CASRLRQDSYEQYF
-	-	TRBV30	TRBJ1-6	TGTGCCTGGAGTGTAGGGGCTGGGAATTCACCCCTCCACTTT	CAWSVGAGNSPLHF
few	TRBD1	TRBV6-4	TRBJ2-7	TGTGCCAGGGACAGGGTAAGGGACGAGCAGTACTTC	CARDRVRDEQYF
-	-	TRBV28	TRBJ2-1	TGTGCCAGCGGTCGTCCGCATGAGCAGTTCTTC	CASGRPHEQFF
-	-	TRBV5-8	TRBJ1-1	TGTGCCAGCACCTCTCGAGGGGCGCGGACTGAAGCTTTCTTT	CASTSRGARTEAFF
-	-	TRBV30	TRBJ1-2	TGTGCCTGGAGTGTAACGCAGGAGGATCGCTACACCTTC	CAWSVTQEDRYTF
-	TRBD2	TRBV6-4	TRBJ2-1	TGTGCCAGCAGTGACTCCGGCGGGGGGGCCGATGAGCAGTTCTTC	CASSDSGGGADEQFF
-	TRBD1	TRBV4-3	TRBJ2-5	TGCGCCAGCAGCCACGGGACAGGCGCGGCGGAAGAGACCCAGTACTTC	CASSHGTGAAEETQYF
once	TRBD1	TRBV5-7	TRBJ2-1	TGTGCCAGCTTGGGAGACAGGGCCTACAATGAGCAGTTCTTC	CASLGDRAYNEQFF
few	-	TRBV7-8	TRBJ1-1	TGTGCCAGCAGCTTAGGCCCGGGGATGGAAGCTTTCTTT	CASSLGPGMEAFF
-	-	TRBV9	TRBJ1-4	TGTGCCAGCGGATGTTGTGCAACTAATGAAAAACTGTTTTTT	CASGCCATNEKLFF
-	-	TRBV6-6	TRBJ2-5	TGTGCCAGTCGAACTGTAGAGACCCAGTACTTC	CASRTVETQYF
-	-	TRBV4-3	TRBJ2-1	TGCGCCAGCAGCCAAGATTATGCACAGCAGTTCTTC	CASSQDYAQQFF
-	TRBD1	TRBV7-2	TRBJ1-5	TGTGCCAGCAGCTACCGGGACAGGGTATGCAATCAGCCCCAGCATTTT	CASSYRDRVCNQPQHF